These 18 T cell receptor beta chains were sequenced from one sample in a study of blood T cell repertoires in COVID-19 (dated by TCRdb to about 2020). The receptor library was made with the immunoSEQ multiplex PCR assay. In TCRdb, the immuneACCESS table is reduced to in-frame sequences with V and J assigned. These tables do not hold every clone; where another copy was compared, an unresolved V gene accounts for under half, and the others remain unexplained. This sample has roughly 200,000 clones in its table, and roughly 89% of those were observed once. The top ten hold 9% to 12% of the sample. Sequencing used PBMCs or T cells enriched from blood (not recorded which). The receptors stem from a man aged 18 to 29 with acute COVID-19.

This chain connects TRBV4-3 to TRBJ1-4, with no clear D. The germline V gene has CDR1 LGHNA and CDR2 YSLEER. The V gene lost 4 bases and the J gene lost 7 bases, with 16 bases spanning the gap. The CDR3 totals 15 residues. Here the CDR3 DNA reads TGCGCCAGCAGCCCGCAGGTCAAATCGGTTGAAAAACTGTTTTTT. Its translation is CASSPQVKSVEKLFF.

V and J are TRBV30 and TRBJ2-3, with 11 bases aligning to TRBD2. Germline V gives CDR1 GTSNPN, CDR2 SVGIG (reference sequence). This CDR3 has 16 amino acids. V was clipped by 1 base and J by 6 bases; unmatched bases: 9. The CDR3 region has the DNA TGTGCCTGGAGTGACCAGCTAGCGGGAGGTTCGGATACGCAGTATTTT. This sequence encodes CAWSDQLAGGSDTQYF.

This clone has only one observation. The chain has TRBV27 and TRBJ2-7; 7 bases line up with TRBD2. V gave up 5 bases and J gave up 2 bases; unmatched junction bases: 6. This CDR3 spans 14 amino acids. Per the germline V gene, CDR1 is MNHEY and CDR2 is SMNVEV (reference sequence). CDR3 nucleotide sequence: TGTGCCAGCAGTGTCGGACTAGTCCCCTACGAGCAGTACTTC. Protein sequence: CASSVGLVPYEQYF.

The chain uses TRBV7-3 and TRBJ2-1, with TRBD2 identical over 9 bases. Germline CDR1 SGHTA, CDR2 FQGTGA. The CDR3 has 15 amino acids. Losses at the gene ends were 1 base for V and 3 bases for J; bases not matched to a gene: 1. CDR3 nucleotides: TGTGCCAGCAGCTTAAGTAGCGGGGGCTACAATGAGCAGTTCTTC. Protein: CASSLSSGGYNEQFF. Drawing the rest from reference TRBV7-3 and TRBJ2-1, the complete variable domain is GAGVSQTPSNKVTEKGKYVELRCDPISGHTALYWYRQSLGQGPEFLIYFQGTGAADDSGLPNDRFFAVRPEGSVSTLKIQRTERGDSAVYLCASSLSSGGYNEQFFGPGTRLTVL.

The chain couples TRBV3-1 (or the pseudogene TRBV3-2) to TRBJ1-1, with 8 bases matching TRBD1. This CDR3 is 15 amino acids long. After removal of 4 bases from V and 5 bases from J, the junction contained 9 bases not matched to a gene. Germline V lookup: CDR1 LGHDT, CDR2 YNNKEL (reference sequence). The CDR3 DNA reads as TGTGCCAGCAGCCCGACAGGGGTTGGGGAGACTGAAGCTTTCTTT. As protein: CASSPTGVGETEAFF.

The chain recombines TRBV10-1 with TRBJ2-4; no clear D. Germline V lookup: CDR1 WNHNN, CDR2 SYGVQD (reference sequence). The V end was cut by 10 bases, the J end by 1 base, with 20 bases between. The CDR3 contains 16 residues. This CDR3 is CANHWAGIRAKNIQYF. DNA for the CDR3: TGCGCCAACCATTGGGCAGGAATAAGGGCCAAAAACATTCAGTACTTC.

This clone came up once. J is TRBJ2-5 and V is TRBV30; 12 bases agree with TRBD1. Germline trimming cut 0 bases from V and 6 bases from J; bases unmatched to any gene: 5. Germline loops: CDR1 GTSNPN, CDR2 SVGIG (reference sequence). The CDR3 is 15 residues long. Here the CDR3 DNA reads TGTGCCTGGAGTGTACTGGGACAGGGGGCGAAGACCCAGTACTTC. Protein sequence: CAWSVLGQGAKTQYF.

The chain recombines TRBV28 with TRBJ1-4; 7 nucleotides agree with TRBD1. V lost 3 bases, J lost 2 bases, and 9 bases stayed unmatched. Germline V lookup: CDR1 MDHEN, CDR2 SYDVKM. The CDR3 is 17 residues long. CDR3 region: CASSFNRGAPTNEKLFF. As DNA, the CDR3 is TGTGCCAGCAGTTTTAACAGGGGTGCCCCCACTAATGAAAAACTGTTTTTT.

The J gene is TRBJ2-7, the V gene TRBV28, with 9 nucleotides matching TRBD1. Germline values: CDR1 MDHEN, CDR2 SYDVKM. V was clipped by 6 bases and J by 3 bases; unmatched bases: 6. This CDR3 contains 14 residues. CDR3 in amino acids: CASRGTGTRYEQYF. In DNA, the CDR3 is TGTGCCAGCAGGGGGACAGGGACGCGCTACGAGCAGTACTTC.

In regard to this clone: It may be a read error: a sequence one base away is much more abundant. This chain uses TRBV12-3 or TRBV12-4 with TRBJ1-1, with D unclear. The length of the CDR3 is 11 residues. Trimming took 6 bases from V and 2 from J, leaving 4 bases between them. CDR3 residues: CASSQNTEAFF. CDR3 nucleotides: TGTGCCAGCAGCCAAAACACTGAAGCTTTCTTT.

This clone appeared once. The CDR3 protein is CASSETPGQRETQYF. DNA of the CDR3: TGCGCCAGCAGTGAGACGCCGGGACAGAGGGAGACCCAGTACTTC. The chain combines TRBV10-2 with TRBJ2-5, with 7 nucleotides matching TRBD1. The J segment lost 5 bases and the V segment lost 2 bases, leaving 8 bases of the junction unmatched. Germline V gene lookup returns CDR1 WSHSY and CDR2 SAAADI. This CDR3 is built from 15 residues.

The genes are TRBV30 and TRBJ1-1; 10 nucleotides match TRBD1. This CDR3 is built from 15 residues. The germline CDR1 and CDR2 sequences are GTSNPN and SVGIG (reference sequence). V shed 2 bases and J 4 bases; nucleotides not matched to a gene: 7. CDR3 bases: TGTGCCTGGAGTTTCGCCAGGACAGGGGGCACTGAAGCTTTCTTT. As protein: CAWSFARTGGTEAFF.

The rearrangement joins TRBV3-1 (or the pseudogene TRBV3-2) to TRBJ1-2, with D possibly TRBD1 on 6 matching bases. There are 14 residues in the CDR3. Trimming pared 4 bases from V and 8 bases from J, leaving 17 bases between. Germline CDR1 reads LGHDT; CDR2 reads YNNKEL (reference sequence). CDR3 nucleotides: TGTGCCAGCAGCCTTCAAGCAGGGGCAAGGGGCTACACCTTC. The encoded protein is CASSLQAGARGYTF.

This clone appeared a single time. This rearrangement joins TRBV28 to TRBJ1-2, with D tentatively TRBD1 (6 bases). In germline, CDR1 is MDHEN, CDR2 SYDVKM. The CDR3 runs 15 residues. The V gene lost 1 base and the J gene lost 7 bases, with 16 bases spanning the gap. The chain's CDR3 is CASSLYRGARGGYTF. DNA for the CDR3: TGTGCCAGCAGTTTATACCGGGGGGCGCGGGGTGGCTACACCTTC.

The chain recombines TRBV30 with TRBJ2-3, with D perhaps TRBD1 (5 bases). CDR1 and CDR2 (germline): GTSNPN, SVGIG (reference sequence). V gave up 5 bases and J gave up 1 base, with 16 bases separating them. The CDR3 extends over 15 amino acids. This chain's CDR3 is CAWGIGDTGTDTQYF. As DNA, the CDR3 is TGTGCCTGGGGGATAGGGGATACTGGCACAGATACGCAGTATTTT.

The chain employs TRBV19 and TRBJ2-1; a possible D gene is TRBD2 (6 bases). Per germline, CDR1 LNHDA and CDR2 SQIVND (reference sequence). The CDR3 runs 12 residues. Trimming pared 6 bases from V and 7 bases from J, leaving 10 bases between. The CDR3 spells CASSPGANEQFF. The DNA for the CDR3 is TGTGCCAGTAGCCCGGGAGCTAATGAGCAGTTCTTC.

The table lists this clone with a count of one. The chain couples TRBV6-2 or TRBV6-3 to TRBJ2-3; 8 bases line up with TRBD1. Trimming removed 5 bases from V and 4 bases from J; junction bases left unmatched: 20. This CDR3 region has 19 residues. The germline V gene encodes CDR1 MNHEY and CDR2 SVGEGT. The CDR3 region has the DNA TGTGCCAGCAGTCCCGCGAGCGGACAGGGAGGCAAGGGGCCAGATACGCAGTATTTT. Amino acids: CASSPASGQGGKGPDTQYF.

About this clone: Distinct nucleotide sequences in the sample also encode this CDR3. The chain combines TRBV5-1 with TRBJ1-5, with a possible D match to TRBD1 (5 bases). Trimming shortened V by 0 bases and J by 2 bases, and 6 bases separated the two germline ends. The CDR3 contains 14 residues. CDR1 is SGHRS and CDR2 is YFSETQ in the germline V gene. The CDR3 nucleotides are TGCGCCAGCAGCTTGGCGGGGGGCAATCAGCCCCAGCATTTT. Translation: CASSLAGGNQPQHF.